This paragraph reports one T cell receptor (beta chain). Researchers ran the PCR with 60 Vbeta and 13 Jbeta primers. In the original processing: Unique TCR beta chains totaled some 78 million in a later count, with roughly 11 million of them shared. Sequenced by immunoSEQ multiplex PCR; TCRdb stores in-frame clones only, minus some. V, J and clone size were drawn from that table, and D and trimming were deduced from the DNA. The table records some 96,000 clones, about 80% of them present only once. The germline V gene has CDR1 MRHNA and CDR2 SNTAGT. The V gene lost 4 bases and the J gene lost 5 bases, with 17 bases spanning the gap. The CDR3 runs 16 residues. The record originates from a study of cytomegalovirus exposure and HLA in healthy donors.

Sequenced sample: PBMCs. The sequence came from a man aged 35-49 years in good health and CMV-seronegative. The V call is TRBV6-4, the J call TRBJ2-2; tentative D call: TRBD2 (5 bases). CDR3 loop: CASSADPLVPTGELFF. The CDR3 nucleotides read TGTGCCAGCAGTGCAGACCCACTAGTTCCTACCGGGGAGCTGTTTTTT.